This T cell receptor beta chain is from a study of blood T cell repertoires in COVID-19. Overall study context: Acute and convalescent COVID-19 specimens originated in the United States, Italy and Spain. PBMCs, B-cell-depleted T cells, or T cells provided the cDNA or gDNA that made up the material.

Germline V lookup: CDR1 SGHTA, CDR2 FQGNSA. Trimming at V came to 1 base and at J to 5 bases, leaving 7 bases not matched to a gene. CDR3 length: 15 residues. Original processing notes: Amplification of reference gene primers was used by the study to estimate nucleated cell counts. This table comes from immunoSEQ multiplex PCR, and its TCRdb copy is limited to in-frame clones, with some not included. The V and J calls and clone size come from that table; D and trimming were worked out from the DNA. Altogether more than 95,000 clones are present, roughly 90% being singletons, with the ten largest covering 7.6%.

This clonotype was obtained from a man in his forties or fifties with acute or convalescent COVID-19. The chain couples TRBV7-2 to TRBJ2-7; 8 bases match TRBD1. The sample taken for sequencing was peripheral blood. CDR3 DNA sequence: TGTGCCAGCAGCTTAGGACAGGGGTCGATCCACGAGCAGTACTTC. Translated: CASSLGQGSIHEQYF. The whole variable domain, filled in from reference TRBV7-2 and TRBJ2-7, reads GAGVSQSPSNKVTEKGKDVELRCDPISGHTALYWYRQSLGQGLEFLIYFQGNSAPDKSGLPSDRFSAERTGGSVSTLTIQRTQQEDSAVYLCASSLGQGSIHEQYFGPGTRLTVT.